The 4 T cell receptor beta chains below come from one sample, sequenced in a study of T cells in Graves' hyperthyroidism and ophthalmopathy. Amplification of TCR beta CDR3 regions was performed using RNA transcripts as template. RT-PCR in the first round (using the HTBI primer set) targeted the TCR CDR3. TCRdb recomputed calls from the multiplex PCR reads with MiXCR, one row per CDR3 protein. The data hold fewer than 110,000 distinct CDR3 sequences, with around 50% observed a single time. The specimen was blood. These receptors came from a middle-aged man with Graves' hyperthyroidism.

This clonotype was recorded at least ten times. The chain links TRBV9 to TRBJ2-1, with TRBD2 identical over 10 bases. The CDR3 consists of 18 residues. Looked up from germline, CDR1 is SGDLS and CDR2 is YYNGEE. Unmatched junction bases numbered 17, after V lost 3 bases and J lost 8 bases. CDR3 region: CASSAPGERGGQFDEQFF. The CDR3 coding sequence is TGTGCCAGCAGCGCCCCTGGGGAGCGGGGGGGCCAGTTCGATGAGCAGTTCTTC.

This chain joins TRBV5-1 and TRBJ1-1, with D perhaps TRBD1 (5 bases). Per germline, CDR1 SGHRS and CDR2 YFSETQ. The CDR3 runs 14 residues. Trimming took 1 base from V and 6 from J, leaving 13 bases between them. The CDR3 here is CASSLKPGGAEAFF. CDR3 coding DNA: TGCGCCAGCAGCTTGAAACCCGGGGGGGCTGAAGCTTTCTTT.

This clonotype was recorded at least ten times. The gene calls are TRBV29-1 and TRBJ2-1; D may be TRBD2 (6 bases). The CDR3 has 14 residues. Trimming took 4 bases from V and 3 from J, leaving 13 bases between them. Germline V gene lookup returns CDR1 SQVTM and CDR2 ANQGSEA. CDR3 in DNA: TGCAGCGTTGTAGCCGGGGGAGTCTACAATGAGCAGTTCTTC. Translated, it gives CSVVAGGVYNEQFF.

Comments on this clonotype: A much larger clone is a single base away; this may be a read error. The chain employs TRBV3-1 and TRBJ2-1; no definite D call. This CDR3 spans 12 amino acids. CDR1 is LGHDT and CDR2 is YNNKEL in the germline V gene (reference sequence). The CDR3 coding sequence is TGTGCCAGCAGCCCCGACACTCGAAGTCAGTCCTTC. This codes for CASSPDTRSQSF.